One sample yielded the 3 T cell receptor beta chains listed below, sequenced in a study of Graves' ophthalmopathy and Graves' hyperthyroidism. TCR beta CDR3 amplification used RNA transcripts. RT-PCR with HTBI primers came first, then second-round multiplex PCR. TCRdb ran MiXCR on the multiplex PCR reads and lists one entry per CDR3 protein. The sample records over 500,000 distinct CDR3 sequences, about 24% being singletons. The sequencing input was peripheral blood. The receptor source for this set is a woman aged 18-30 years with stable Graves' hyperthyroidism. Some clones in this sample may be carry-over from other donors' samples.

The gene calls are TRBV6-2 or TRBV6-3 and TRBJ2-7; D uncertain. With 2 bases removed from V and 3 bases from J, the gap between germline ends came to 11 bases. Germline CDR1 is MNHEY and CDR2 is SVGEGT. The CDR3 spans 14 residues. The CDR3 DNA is TGTGCCAGCAGTTACAAGGCAGGCCACTACGAGCAGTACTTC. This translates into CASSYKAGHYEQYF.

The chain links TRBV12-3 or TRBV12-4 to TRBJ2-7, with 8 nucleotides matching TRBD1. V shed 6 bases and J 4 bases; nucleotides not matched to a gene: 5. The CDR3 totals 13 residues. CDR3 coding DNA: TGTGCCAGCAGGGAACAGGGGGAATACGAGCAGTACTTC. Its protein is CASREQGEYEQYF.

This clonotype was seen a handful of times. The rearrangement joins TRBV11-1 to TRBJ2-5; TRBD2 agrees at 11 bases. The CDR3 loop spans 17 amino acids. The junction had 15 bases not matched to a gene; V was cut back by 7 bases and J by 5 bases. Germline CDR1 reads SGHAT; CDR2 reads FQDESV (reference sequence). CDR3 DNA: TGTGCCAGCACCTCCCGGAGTACTAGCGGGAGCCCTGAGACCCAGTACTTC. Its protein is CASTSRSTSGSPETQYF. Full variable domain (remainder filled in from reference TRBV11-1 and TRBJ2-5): EAEVAQSPRYKITEKSQAVAFWCDPISGHATLYWYRQILGQGPELLVQFQDESVVDDSQLPKDRFSAERLKGVDSTLKIQPAELGDSAMYLCASTSRSTSGSPETQYFGPGTRLLVL.